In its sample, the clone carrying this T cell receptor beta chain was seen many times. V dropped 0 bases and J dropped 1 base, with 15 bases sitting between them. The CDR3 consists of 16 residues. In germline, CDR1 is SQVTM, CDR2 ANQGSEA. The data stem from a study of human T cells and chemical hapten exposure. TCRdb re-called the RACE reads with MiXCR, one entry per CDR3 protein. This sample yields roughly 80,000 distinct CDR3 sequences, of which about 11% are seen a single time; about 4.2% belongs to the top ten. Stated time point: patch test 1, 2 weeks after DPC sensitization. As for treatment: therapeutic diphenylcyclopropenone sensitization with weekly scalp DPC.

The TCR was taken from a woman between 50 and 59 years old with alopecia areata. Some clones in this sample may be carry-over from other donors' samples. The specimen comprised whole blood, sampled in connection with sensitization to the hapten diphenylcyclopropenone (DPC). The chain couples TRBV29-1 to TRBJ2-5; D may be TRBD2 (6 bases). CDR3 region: CSVEDRAREAQETQYF. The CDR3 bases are TGCAGCGTTGAAGATCGGGCCAGGGAGGCCCAAGAGACCCAGTACTTC. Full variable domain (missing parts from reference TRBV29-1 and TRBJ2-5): SAVISQKPSRDICQRGTSLTIQCQVDSQVTMMFWYRQQPGQSLTLIATANQGSEATYESGFVIDKFPISRPNLTFSTLTVSNMSPEDSSIYLCSVEDRAREAQETQYFGPGTRLLVL.